The 15 T cell receptor beta chains presented below share a single source sample, sequenced in a study of long-term antiretroviral therapy in people with HIV. Running of the v3.0 immunoSEQ assay took place at survey level. TCRdb keeps only in-frame clones here, not all; method: immunoSEQ multiplex PCR. Among tens of thousands of clones, more than 75% were seen once, and the ten largest hold roughly 1%. This specimen consisted of unsorted PBMCs, obtained 2 years after starting antiretroviral therapy. These receptors were collected from a man aged 45-60 years with HIV.

The chain couples TRBV28 to TRBJ2-5; weak D call: TRBD2 (5 bases). In germline, CDR1 is MDHEN, CDR2 SYDVKM. V was trimmed by 4 bases and J by 2 bases, leaving 20 bases between them. This CDR3 is 17 amino acids long. CDR3 residues: CASSYPRLTADQETQYF. CDR3 nucleotides: TGTGCCAGCAGTTACCCTCGACTAACCGCGGATCAAGAGACCCAGTACTTC.

This clone was picked up one time. V gene TRBV29-1 combines with J gene TRBJ1-1; 7 bases are a match to TRBD1. The CDR3 sequence is 14 residues long. The V segment lost 7 bases and the J segment 0 bases; nucleotides outside the gene matches: 8. Germline CDR1 and CDR2: SQVTM and ANQGSEA. The CDR3 nucleotides are TGCAGCGGGTTGACAGGGAGCATGAACACTGAAGCTTTCTTT. Protein: CSGLTGSMNTEAFF.

This chain uses TRBV2 with TRBJ2-7, with 7 positions matching TRBD1. J lost 3 bases, V lost 7 bases, and 12 bases had no gene match. The CDR3 runs to 15 residues. The V gene's germline CDR1 is SNHLY and CDR2 FYNNEI. The CDR3 reads CASTTRGTVGYEQYF. The CDR3 bases are TGTGCCAGCACCACGAGGGGGACAGTCGGCTACGAGCAGTACTTC.

The CDR3 DNA follows: TGTGCCAGCATTCTTACCCCGGGGGTAAGGGGACATAATTCACCCCTCCACTTT. Protein product: CASILTPGVRGHNSPLHF. This rearrangement joins TRBV7-9 to TRBJ1-6, with D possibly TRBD1 on 5 matching bases. CDR3 length equals 18 residues. The germline CDR1 and CDR2 sequences are SEHNR and FQNEAQ (reference sequence). The ends were cut back, 7 bases at V and 5 bases at J, with 24 bases in the middle.

The rearrangement uses TRBV9 and TRBJ2-2; TRBD2 aligns across 10 bases. Germline V gene data show CDR1 as SGDLS and CDR2 as YYNGEE. The length of the CDR3 is 16 residues. J was trimmed by 1 base and V by 2 bases; bases with no gene match: 2. In DNA form, the CDR3 reads TGTGCCAGCAGCGTGTCTAGCGGGAGGAACACCGGGGAGCTGTTTTTT. Residues: CASSVSSGRNTGELFF.

V gene TRBV7-6 combines with J gene TRBJ2-3; D unclear. The CDR3 is made up of 13 amino acids. V lost 4 bases and J lost 5, with 10 bases in between. From germline, CDR1 is SGHVS and CDR2 FNYEAQ. CDR3 bases: TGTGCCAGCAGCTCAGTCGAAGGAGATACGCAGTATTTT. Amino acids: CASSSVEGDTQYF.

The rearrangement links TRBV5-6 to TRBJ2-5; TRBD2 aligns across 14 bases. Germline V gene data show CDR1 as SGHDT and CDR2 as YYEEEE. This CDR3 is built from 16 residues. V was pared by 3 bases and J by 8 bases, with 9 bases of the junction left unmatched. CDR3 bases: TGTGCCAGCAGCTCCCGACTAGCGGGAGGGCCGGGTACCCAGTACTTC. As protein: CASSSRLAGGPGTQYF. Combining the CDR3 with reference TRBV5-6 and TRBJ2-5 gives the whole variable domain DAGVTQSPTHLIKTRGQQVTLRCSPKSGHDTVSWYQQALGQGPQFIFQYYEEEERQRGNFPDRFSGHQFPNYSSELNVNALLLGDSALYLCASSSRLAGGPGTQYFGPGTRLLVL.

This clone was found a few times. This chain connects TRBV28 to TRBJ1-2; D is possibly TRBD1 (6 bases). Trimming pared 6 bases from V and 6 bases from J, leaving 8 bases between. There are 11 residues in the CDR3. Germline values: CDR1 MDHEN, CDR2 SYDVKM. The CDR3 loop is CASRYRDGYTF. In nucleotides, the CDR3 is TGTGCCAGCAGGTACAGGGATGGCTACACCTTC.

This clone was observed a handful of times. This chain links TRBV2 with TRBJ2-7; 13 bases line up with TRBD2. The CDR3 length is 15 residues. Germline V gene data show CDR1 as SNHLY and CDR2 as FYNNEI. The ends lost 6 bases at V and 5 bases at J; junction bases unmatched: 7. The CDR3 reads CASRATSGRAHEQYF. CDR3 DNA: TGTGCCAGCAGGGCCACTAGCGGGAGGGCCCACGAGCAGTACTTC. Drawing the rest from reference TRBV2 and TRBJ2-7, the complete variable domain is EPEVTQTPSHQVTQMGQEVILRCVPISNHLYFYWYRQILGQKVEFLVSFYNNEISEKSEIFDDQFSVERPDGSNFTLKIRSTKLEDSAMYFCASRATSGRAHEQYFGPGTRLTVT.

V and J are TRBV11-3 and TRBJ2-1; 13 bases match TRBD2. V lost 4 bases to trimming and J lost 5 bases; unmatched junction nucleotides: 8. CDR3 length equals 17 residues. The V gene's germline CDR1 is SGHNT and CDR2 YENEEA. CDR3: CASSSTWTSGSDNEQFF. In DNA, the CDR3 is TGTGCCAGCAGCTCAACCTGGACTAGCGGGAGCGACAATGAGCAGTTCTTC.

The rearrangement links TRBV27 to TRBJ1-5, with D maybe TRBD1 (6 bases). The CDR3 covers 13 residues. Trimming took off 5 bases at V and 7 bases at J, with 12 bases between the two ends. The germline V gene encodes CDR1 MNHEY and CDR2 SMNVEV (reference sequence). CDR3 loop: CASSKPGVQPQHF. CDR3 bases: TGTGCCAGCAGTAAACCAGGGGTCCAGCCCCAGCATTTT.

This clone was recorded once. V usage is TRBV19 and J usage is TRBJ2-2; D may match TRBD1 or TRBD2 (5 bases each). Germline V gene sequence: CDR1 LNHDA, CDR2 SQIVND (reference sequence). Trimming removed 7 bases from V and 1 base from J, with 22 bases in between. The CDR3 has 18 amino acids. The CDR3 DNA sequence: TGTGCCAGTACCATATTGGGACCGGGACGCTTGAACACCGGGGAGCTGTTTTTT. Protein: CASTILGPGRLNTGELFF.

V gene TRBV7-2 combines with J gene TRBJ2-3; 12 bases agree with TRBD2. The J segment lost 4 bases and the V segment lost 5 bases, leaving 13 bases of the junction unmatched. From germline, CDR1 is SGHTA and CDR2 FQGNSA. The CDR3 length is 18 residues. CDR3: CASSPRGLAGGSADTQYF. CDR3 nucleotides: TGTGCCAGCAGCCCCCGAGGCCTAGCGGGGGGGTCCGCAGATACGCAGTATTTT.

Worth noting for this clone: The junction does not match germline at one end; this may be a read error. The genes are TRBV15 and TRBJ1-4; weak D call: TRBD1 (5 bases). This CDR3 spans 16 amino acids. Germline V CDR1 and CDR2: LNHNV, YYDKDF (reference sequence). As DNA, the CDR3 is TGTGCCACCAGTAGAGATTCAGGGAAAGGAGATGAAAAACTGTTTTTT. This encodes CATSRDSGKGDEKLFF.

The chain couples TRBV7-2 to TRBJ2-7; D gene unclear. Trimming pared 0 bases from V and 2 bases from J, leaving 14 bases between. Germline V gene sequence: CDR1 SGHTA, CDR2 FQGNSA. The CDR3 has 16 amino acids. For the CDR3, the DNA is TGTGCCAGCAGCTTAGCGTTTACAAGGGAAACCTACGAGCAGTACTTC. It specifies CASSLAFTRETYEQYF.